A selection of T cell receptor beta chains follows, all from one sample in a study of human T cells and chemical hapten exposure. Via MiXCR, TCRdb re-called the RACE reads, giving one row per CDR3 protein. The sample has 300,000 to 350,000 distinct CDR3 sequences; under 9% are singletons. Sequencing used whole blood, obtained in connection with sensitization to the hapten diphenylcyclopropenone (DPC). The source of these receptors is a woman between 18 and 29 years old with alopecia areata. Some clones in this sample may be carry-over from other donors' samples. CDR3s include the opening cysteine and the closing phenylalanine or tryptophan. The D gene is left open where the match is weak. Not all rows give a size; the values are once, few, many and, for expanded clones, a class.

>many|TRBJ1-5|TRBV29-1|-
TGCAGCGTCGGGCCAGGGCCGAATCAGCCCCAGCATTTT
CSVGPGPNQPQHF
>few|TRBJ1-1|TRBV6-6|-
TGTGCCAGCAGTTATGGGGGGATTGGGGACACTGAAGCTTTCTTT
CASSYGGIGDTEAFF
>few|TRBJ2-7|TRBV6-2/TRBV6-3|-
TGTGCCAGCGGCAGGGTACCCTACGAGCAGTACTTC
CASGRVPYEQYF
>few|TRBJ1-1|TRBV20-1|-
TGCAGTGCTAACCCCCTTAAGGACACATCTTTGGCTGAAGCTTTCTTT
CSANPLKDTSLAEAFF
>many|TRBJ2-3|TRBV4-2|TRBD2
TGTGCCAGCAGCGACGGGAGACTAGCGGGGGGTTCGGATACGCAGTATTTT
CASSDGRLAGGSDTQYF
>-|TRBJ1-2|TRBV7-8|-
TGTGCCAGCAGCCCACTTGTCAGCGGCTATGGCTACACCTTC
CASSPLVSGYGYTF
>-|TRBJ2-5|TRBV4-2|-
TGTGCCAGCAGCCAAGAAGGGGGTCCACCATTGGCCCAGTACTTC
CASSQEGGPPLAQYF
>many|TRBJ1-4|TRBV7-3|-
TGTGCCAGCAGCTCGGATCGGGGTGAAAAACTGTTTTTT
CASSSDRGEKLFF
>many|TRBJ2-5|TRBV5-1|-
TGCGCCAGCAGGTTGGGATCGGTAGAGACCCAGTACTTC
CASRLGSVETQYF
>few|TRBJ2-5|TRBV9|-
TGTGCCAGCAGCGGCCTACCACAGGGAGAGACCCAGTACTTC
CASSGLPQGETQYF
>-|TRBJ1-5|TRBV6-2/TRBV6-3|TRBD1
TGTGCCAGCAGTCGAGACAGGGTTGGTCAGCCCCAGCATTTT
CASSRDRVGQPQHF
>few|TRBJ2-7|TRBV4-3|TRBD1
TGCGCCAGCAGCCGCCGACAGGGCGAACCCTACGAGCAGTACTTC
CASSRRQGEPYEQYF
>few|TRBJ1-5|TRBV7-8|TRBD1
TGTGCCAGCAGCTTGGGCAGGGGGGCATATCAGCCCCAGCATTTT
CASSLGRGAYQPQHF
>few|TRBJ2-5|TRBV12-3/TRBV12-4|TRBD1
TGTGCCAGCAGCGGGGGCCCAGGGGGCCGAGAGACCCAGTACTTC
CASSGGPGGRETQYF
>few|TRBJ2-5|TRBV3-1|TRBD1
TGTGCCAGCAGCCGGGAAGGGGGCGAAGAGACCCAGTACTTC
CASSREGGEETQYF
>few|TRBJ2-5|TRBV18|-
TGTGCCAGCTCACCCTGGACAGGAGGGGAGACCCAGTACTTC
CASSPWTGGETQYF
>-|TRBJ2-6|TRBV6-2/TRBV6-3|-
TGTGCCAGCAATAGACAGGTCTCTGGGGCCAACGTCCTGACTTTC
CASNRQVSGANVLTF
>many|TRBJ1-3|TRBV29-1|-
TGCAGCGTTGAGCTTGGTGGAAACACCATATATTTT
CSVELGGNTIYF
>few|TRBJ1-6|TRBV6-1|TRBD1
TGTGCCAGCAGTGAAGCCGGGACCGGGACAGGGAATTCACCCCTCCACTTT
CASSEAGTGTGNSPLHF
>many|TRBJ2-3|TRBV29-1|-
TGCAGCGTGCCCCCAACGGCGGCTAGCACAGATACGCAGTATTTT
CSVPPTAASTDTQYF
>-|TRBJ2-7|TRBV9|TRBD2
TGTGCCAGCAGCGCCCAATCCGGGACTAGCGGGGGCGAGCAGTACTTC
CASSAQSGTSGGEQYF
>-|TRBJ2-4|TRBV18|TRBD1
TGTGCCAGCTCACCACCGGGACAGAACTTAGCCAAAAACATTCAGTACTTC
CASSPPGQNLAKNIQYF
>many|TRBJ2-5|TRBV15|TRBD2
TGTGCCACCAGAGCGGGACCTAAAGAGACCCAGTACTTC
CATRAGPKETQYF
>-|TRBJ2-1|TRBV28|TRBD2
TGTGCCACCACCGCTAGCGGGGGTTACAATGAGCAGTTCTTC
CATTASGGYNEQFF